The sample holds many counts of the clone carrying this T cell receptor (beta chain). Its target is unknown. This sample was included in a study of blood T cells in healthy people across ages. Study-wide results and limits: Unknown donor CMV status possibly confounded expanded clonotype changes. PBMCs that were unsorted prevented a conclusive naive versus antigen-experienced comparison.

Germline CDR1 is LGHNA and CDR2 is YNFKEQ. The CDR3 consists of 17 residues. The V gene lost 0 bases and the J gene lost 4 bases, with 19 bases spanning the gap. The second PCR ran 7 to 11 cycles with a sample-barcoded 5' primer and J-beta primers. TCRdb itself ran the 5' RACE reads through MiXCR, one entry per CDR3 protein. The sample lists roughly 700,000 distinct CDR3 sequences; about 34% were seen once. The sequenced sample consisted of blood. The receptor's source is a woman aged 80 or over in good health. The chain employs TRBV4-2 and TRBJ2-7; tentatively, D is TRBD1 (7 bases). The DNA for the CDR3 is TGTGCCAGCAGCCAAGATCCGGCCCCAGGGGGAGGTTACGAGCAGTACTTC. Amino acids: CASSQDPAPGGGYEQYF.